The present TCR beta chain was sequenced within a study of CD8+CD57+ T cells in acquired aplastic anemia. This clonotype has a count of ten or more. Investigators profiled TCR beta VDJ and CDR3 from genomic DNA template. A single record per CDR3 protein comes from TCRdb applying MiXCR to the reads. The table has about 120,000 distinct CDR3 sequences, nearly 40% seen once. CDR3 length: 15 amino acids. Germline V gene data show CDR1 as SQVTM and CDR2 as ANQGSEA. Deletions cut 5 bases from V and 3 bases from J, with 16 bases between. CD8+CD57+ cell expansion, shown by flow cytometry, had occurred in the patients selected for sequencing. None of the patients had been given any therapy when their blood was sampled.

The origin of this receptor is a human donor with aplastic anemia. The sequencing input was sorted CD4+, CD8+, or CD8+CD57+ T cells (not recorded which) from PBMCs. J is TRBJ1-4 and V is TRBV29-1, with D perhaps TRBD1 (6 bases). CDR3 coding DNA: TGCAGCGTTCGGGAGGGACATTCGGCTAATGAAAAACTGTTTTTT. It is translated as CSVREGHSANEKLFF. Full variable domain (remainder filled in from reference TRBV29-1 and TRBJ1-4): SAVISQKPSRDICQRGTSLTIQCQVDSQVTMMFWYRQQPGQSLTLIATANQGSEATYESGFVIDKFPISRPNLTFSTLTVSNMSPEDSSIYLCSVREGHSANEKLFFGSGTQLSVL.